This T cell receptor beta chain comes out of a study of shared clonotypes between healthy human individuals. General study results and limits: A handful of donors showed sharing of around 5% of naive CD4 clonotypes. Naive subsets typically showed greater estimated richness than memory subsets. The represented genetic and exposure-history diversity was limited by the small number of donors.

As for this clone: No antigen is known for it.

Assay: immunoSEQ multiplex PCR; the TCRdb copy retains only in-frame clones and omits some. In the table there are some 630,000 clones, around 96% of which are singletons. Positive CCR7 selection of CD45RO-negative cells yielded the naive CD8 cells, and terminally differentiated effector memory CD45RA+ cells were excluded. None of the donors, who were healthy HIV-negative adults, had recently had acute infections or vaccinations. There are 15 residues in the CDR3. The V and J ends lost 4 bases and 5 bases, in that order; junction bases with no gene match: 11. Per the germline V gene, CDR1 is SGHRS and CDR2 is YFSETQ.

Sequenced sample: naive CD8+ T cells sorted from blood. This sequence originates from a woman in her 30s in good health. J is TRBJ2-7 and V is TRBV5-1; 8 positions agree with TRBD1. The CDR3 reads CASSATPGQAHEQYF. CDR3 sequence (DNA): TGCGCCAGCAGCGCAACTCCGGGACAGGCCCACGAGCAGTACTTC.